The 18 T cell receptor beta chains listed next were all sequenced from one sample in a study of cytomegalovirus exposure and HLA in healthy donors (dated by TCRdb to the late 2010s). Libraries were made using the immunoSEQ multiplex PCR assay. For the multiplex PCR, a mixture combining 60 forward primers for TCR Vbeta segments and 13 reverse primers for TCR Jbeta segments was used. The table comes from immuneACCESS by way of TCRdb, which keeps in-frame sequences with V and J called. Part of the clones is missing from these tables; in studies checked, under half for an unresolved V gene and the rest for unknown reasons. This sample is represented by a few hundred thousand clones; 83% of them were singletons. Of the sample, roughly 1.5% falls within the top ten clones. Sequencing was done on a sample of PBMCs. The receptor set was obtained from a girl aged 10 to 17 in good health and CMV-seronegative.

The J gene is TRBJ2-1, the V gene TRBV27; tentatively, D is TRBD2 (5 bases). In germline, CDR1 is MNHEY, CDR2 SMNVEV (reference sequence). The CDR3 runs to 15 residues. V was pared by 4 bases and J by 10 bases, with 20 bases between. Written as DNA, the CDR3 is TGTGCCAGCAGTTCCCTACCTAGGACTCAAAGGGAGCAGTTCTTC. This translates into CASSSLPRTQREQFF.

The chain joins TRBV11-2 to TRBJ2-7; TRBD1 agrees at 9 bases. CDR1 is SGHAT, CDR2 FQNNGV, per germline. The CDR3 loop spans 15 amino acids. Trimming at V came to 3 bases and at J to 1 base, leaving 4 bases not matched to a gene. CDR3 protein: CASSFLGQGSYEQYF. The CDR3 nucleotides are TGTGCCAGCAGCTTCTTGGGACAGGGTTCCTACGAGCAGTACTTC.

The chain recombines TRBV5-6 with TRBJ2-1; 8 bases match TRBD2. V lost 5 bases to trimming and J lost 8 bases; unmatched junction nucleotides: 15. The CDR3 sequence is 16 residues long. CDR1 and CDR2 from the germline V gene are SGHDT and YYEEEE. CDR3 sequence reads: CASRARGGRLDDEQFF. DNA for the CDR3: TGTGCCAGCAGAGCTCGGGGGGGAAGGCTAGACGATGAGCAGTTCTTC.

J is TRBJ1-2 and V is TRBV6-1, with 9 bases matching TRBD1. Germline V gene sequence: CDR1 MNHNS, CDR2 SASEGT. The CDR3 is 13 residues long. V was clipped by 6 bases and J by 6 bases; unmatched bases: 5. CDR3 in DNA: TGTGCCAGCAGGGCCGGGACAGGGAATGGCTACACCTTC. Its protein product is CASRAGTGNGYTF.

The V and J genes are TRBV28 and TRBJ2-5, with TRBD1 as a possible D gene (6 bases). TRBJ2-7 matches the DNA end more closely, so the J call is doubtful. The CDR3 runs 17 residues. Per germline, CDR1 MDHEN and CDR2 SYDVKM. The CDR3 DNA reads as TGTGCCAGCAGGGCCGGGGACACCGAATCGGGCCACTACGAGCAGTACTTC. Translated: CASRAGDTESGHYEQYF.

This clone was observed a single time. V usage is TRBV7-8 and J usage is TRBJ2-7; D call uncertain. Germline loops: CDR1 SGHVS, CDR2 FQNEAQ. V was trimmed by 2 bases and J by 3 bases, leaving 26 bases between them. The CDR3 consists of 19 residues. In nucleotides, the CDR3 is TGTGCCAGCAGCTTAAAACTTGGCGGTGGTAGAGACCTTAGCTACGAGCAGTACTTC. Translated, it gives CASSLKLGGGRDLSYEQYF.

The chain links TRBV2 to TRBJ2-7, with D possibly TRBD2 on 5 matching bases. The CDR3 is made up of 12 amino acids. With 8 bases removed from V and 6 bases from J, the gap between germline ends came to 14 bases. Germline V CDR1 and CDR2: SNHLY, FYNNEI. The CDR3 sequence: CASSLELIEQYF. CDR3 DNA: TGTGCCAGCTCACTAGAGCTCATCGAGCAGTACTTC.

This chain joins TRBV18 and TRBJ1-1; 7 nucleotides match TRBD1. The length of the CDR3 is 15 residues. V lost 0 bases to trimming and J lost 1 base; unmatched junction nucleotides: 2. From germline, CDR1 is KGHSH and CDR2 LQKENI. The CDR3 loop reads CASSPPNRGNTEAFF. The CDR3 DNA reads as TGTGCCAGCTCACCACCAAACAGGGGGAACACTGAAGCTTTCTTT.

The chain employs TRBV18 and TRBJ2-2, with 9 bases aligning to TRBD1. V lost 10 bases and J lost 2; bases outside the gene matches: 2. Germline CDR1 is KGHSH and CDR2 is LQKENI. The CDR3 runs to 13 residues. Here the CDR3 reads CATDRGNTGELFF. The CDR3 coding sequence is TGTGCCACGGACAGGGGTAACACCGGGGAGCTGTTTTTT.

The chain employs TRBV28 and TRBJ2-1; 11 bases map to TRBD1. This CDR3 spans 16 amino acids. Germline assignment: CDR1 MDHEN and CDR2 SYDVKM. Trimming removed 6 bases from V and 4 bases from J; junction bases left unmatched: 8. Written as DNA, the CDR3 is TGTGCCAGCAGCTCCCCGGGACAGGGGGGATACAATGAGCAGTTCTTC. Its protein is CASSSPGQGGYNEQFF.

This clone was seen a single time. V usage is TRBV5-8 and J usage is TRBJ2-3; D perhaps matches TRBD1 (5 bases). Trimming left V 4 bases short and J 11 bases short, with 26 bases between. The CDR3 loop spans 16 amino acids. CDR1 SGHTS and CDR2 YDEGEE come from the germline V gene. The CDR3 DNA reads as TGTGCCAGCAGCCAACCAGGGCGCCTCAGCCCCAGGAAGCAGTATTTT. This translates into CASSQPGRLSPRKQYF.

This chain connects TRBV6-5 to TRBJ1-2; weak D call: TRBD1 (5 bases). The germline V gene encodes CDR1 MNHEY and CDR2 SVGAGI. CDR3 length: 14 residues. V dropped 1 base and J dropped 0 bases, with 6 bases sitting between them. This CDR3 is CASSYLTANYGYTF. In DNA, the CDR3 is TGTGCCAGCAGTTACTTGACAGCTAACTATGGCTACACCTTC.

The chain joins TRBV18 to TRBJ2-1, with a tentative D call TRBD1 (5 bases). CDR1 and CDR2 from the germline V gene are KGHSH and LQKENI. V gave up 1 base and J gave up 12 bases, with 13 bases separating them. This CDR3 region has 13 residues. The CDR3 reads CASSPLDSSAQFF. The CDR3, as DNA: TGTGCCAGCTCACCACTTGACAGCTCGGCGCAGTTCTTC.

The CDR3 sequence: CAWNIIPRTSNIQYF. The CDR3 DNA follows: TGTGCCTGGAACATAATCCCGCGGACTAGCAACATTCAGTACTTC. V usage is TRBV30 and J usage is TRBJ2-4; 8 positions match TRBD2. J was trimmed by 7 bases and V by 4 bases; bases with no gene match: 12. The CDR3 is made up of 15 amino acids. In germline, CDR1 is GTSNPN, CDR2 SVGIG (reference sequence).

The rearrangement links TRBV7-9 to TRBJ2-3, with TRBD1 matching over 7 bases. Germline V CDR1 and CDR2: SEHNR, FQNEAQ (reference sequence). V lost 5 bases, J lost 2 bases, and 16 bases stayed unmatched. The CDR3 is 18 amino acids. CDR3 amino acids: CASSDSYGQVRTTDTQYF. The CDR3 coding sequence is TGTGCCAGCAGCGACTCATACGGACAGGTCAGGACCACAGATACGCAGTATTTT.

The chain links TRBV9 to TRBJ2-1, with 11 bases aligning to TRBD1. J lost 6 bases, V lost 4 bases, and 9 bases had no gene match. The germline CDR1 and CDR2 sequences are SGDLS and YYNGEE. The CDR3 sequence is 16 residues long. CDR3 residues: CASSPGTGGSFNEQFF. The CDR3, as DNA: TGTGCCAGCAGCCCGGGGACAGGGGGATCGTTCAATGAGCAGTTCTTC.

The chain joins TRBV28 to TRBJ2-1; D gene ambiguous. The length of the CDR3 is 16 residues. Trimming took off 3 bases at V and 7 bases at J, with 19 bases between the two ends. Germline V gene sequence: CDR1 MDHEN, CDR2 SYDVKM. The CDR3 sequence: CASSFFVGSSRNEQFF. The DNA of the CDR3 is TGTGCCAGCAGTTTCTTCGTAGGCTCGTCGAGGAATGAGCAGTTCTTC.

This clone was counted a single time. The chain carries TRBV11-3 and TRBJ2-5; 8 bases agree with TRBD2. CDR1 and CDR2 (germline): SGHNT, YENEEA. This CDR3 contains 15 residues. V gave up 5 bases and J gave up 5 bases; unmatched junction bases: 10. CDR3 in DNA: TGTGCCAGCAGCCCCGGGCTAGCGGGTTCTGAGACCCAGTACTTC. Amino acid sequence: CASSPGLAGSETQYF.